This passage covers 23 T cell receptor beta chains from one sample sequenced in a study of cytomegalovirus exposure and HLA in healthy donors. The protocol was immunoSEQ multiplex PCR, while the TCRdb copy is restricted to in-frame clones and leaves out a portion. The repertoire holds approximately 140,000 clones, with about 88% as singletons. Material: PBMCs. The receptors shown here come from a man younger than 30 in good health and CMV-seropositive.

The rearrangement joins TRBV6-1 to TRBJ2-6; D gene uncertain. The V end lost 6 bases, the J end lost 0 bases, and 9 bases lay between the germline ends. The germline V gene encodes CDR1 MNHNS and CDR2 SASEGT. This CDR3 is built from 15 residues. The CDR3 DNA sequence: TGTGCCAGCAGCCTCGACAACTCTGGGGCCAACGTCCTGACTTTC. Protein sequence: CASSLDNSGANVLTF.

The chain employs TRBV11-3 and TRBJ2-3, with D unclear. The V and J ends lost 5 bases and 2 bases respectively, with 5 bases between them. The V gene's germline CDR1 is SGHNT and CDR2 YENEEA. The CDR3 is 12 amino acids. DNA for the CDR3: TGTGCCAGCAGCATCAACACAGATACGCAGTATTTT. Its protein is CASSINTDTQYF.

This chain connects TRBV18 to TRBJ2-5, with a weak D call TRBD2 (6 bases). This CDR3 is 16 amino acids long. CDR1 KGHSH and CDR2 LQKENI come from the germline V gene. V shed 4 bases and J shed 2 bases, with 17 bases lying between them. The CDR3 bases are TGTGCCAGCTCACGCCCTCCGGGACTTAGACAAGAGACCCAGTACTTC. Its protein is CASSRPPGLRQETQYF.

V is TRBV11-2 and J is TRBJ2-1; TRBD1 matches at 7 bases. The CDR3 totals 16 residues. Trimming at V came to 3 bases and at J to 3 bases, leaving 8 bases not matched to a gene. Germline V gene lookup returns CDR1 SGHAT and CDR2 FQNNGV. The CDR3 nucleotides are TGTGCCAGCAGCTTCCAGGGGGTATCGAACTACAATGAGCAGTTCTTC. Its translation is CASSFQGVSNYNEQFF.

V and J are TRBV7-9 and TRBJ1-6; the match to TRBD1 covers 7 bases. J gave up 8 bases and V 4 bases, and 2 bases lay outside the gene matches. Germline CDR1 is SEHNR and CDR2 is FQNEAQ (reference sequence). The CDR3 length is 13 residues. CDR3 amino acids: CASSYDRDSPLHF. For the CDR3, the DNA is TGTGCCAGCAGCTATGACAGGGATTCACCCCTCCACTTT.

Written as DNA, the CDR3 is TGTGCCAGCAGGGATCTAGCGGGAGTAGGCGAGCAGTACTTC. It is translated as CASRDLAGVGEQYF. This sequence joins TRBV5-6 and TRBJ2-7, with TRBD2 matching over 10 bases. This CDR3 contains 14 residues. Looked up from germline, CDR1 is SGHDT and CDR2 is YYEEEE. The V gene end was trimmed by 5 bases and the J gene end by 6 bases; junction bases not matched to a gene: 8.

The DNA for the CDR3 is TGTGCCAGCAGCTTAGACGGGGGGACAGGGTCGGGCTACACCTTC. Encoded protein: CASSLDGGTGSGYTF. The V gene is TRBV7-9, the J gene TRBJ1-2; 9 bases are shared with TRBD1. CDR3 size: 15 residues. Germline CDR1 SEHNR, CDR2 FQNEAQ (reference sequence). Losses at the gene ends were 1 base for V and 8 bases for J; bases not matched to a gene: 8.

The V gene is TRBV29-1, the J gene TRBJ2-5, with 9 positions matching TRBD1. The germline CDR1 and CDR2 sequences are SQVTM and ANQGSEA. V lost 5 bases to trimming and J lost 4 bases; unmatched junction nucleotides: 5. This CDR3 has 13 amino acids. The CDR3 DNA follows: TGCAGCGTTTCCGGGACAGGGTCAGAGACCCAGTACTTC. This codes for CSVSGTGSETQYF.

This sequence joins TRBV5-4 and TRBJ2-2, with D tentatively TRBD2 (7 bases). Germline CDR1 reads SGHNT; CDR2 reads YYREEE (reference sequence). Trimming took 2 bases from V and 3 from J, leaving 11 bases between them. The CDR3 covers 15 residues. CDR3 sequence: CASSFGGGDTGELFF. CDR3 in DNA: TGTGCCAGCAGCTTTGGAGGGGGGGACACCGGGGAGCTGTTTTTT.

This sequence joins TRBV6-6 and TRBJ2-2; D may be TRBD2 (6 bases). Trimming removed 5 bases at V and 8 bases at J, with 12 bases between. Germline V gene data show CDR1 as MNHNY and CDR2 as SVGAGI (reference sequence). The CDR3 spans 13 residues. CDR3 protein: CASSRPGRGELFF. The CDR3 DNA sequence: TGTGCCAGCAGTCGACCTGGGAGGGGGGAGCTGTTTTTT.

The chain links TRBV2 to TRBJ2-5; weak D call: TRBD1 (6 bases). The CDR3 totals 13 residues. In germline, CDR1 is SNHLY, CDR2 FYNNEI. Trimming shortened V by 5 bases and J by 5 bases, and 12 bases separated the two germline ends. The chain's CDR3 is CASSKQGRETQYF. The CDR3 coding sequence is TGTGCCAGCAGTAAACAGGGACGGGAGACCCAGTACTTC.

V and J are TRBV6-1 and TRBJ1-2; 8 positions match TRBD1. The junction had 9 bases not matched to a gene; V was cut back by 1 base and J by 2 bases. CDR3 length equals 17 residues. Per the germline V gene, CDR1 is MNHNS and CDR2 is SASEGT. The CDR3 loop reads CASSEGDRGLQNYGYTF. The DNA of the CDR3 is TGTGCCAGCAGTGAAGGAGACAGGGGCCTTCAGAACTATGGCTACACCTTC.

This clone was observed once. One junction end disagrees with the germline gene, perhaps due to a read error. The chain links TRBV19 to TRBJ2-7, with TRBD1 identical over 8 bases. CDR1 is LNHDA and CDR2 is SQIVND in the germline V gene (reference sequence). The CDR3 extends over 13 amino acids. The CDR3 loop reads CASKDRGSHEQYF. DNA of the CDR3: TGTGCCAGTAAAGACAGGGGCTCCCACGAGCAGTACTTC. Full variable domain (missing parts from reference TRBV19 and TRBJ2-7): DGGITQSPKYLFRKEGQNVTLSCEQNLNHDAMYWYRQDPGQGLRLIYYSQIVNDFQKGDIAEGYSVSREKKESFPLTVTSAQKNPTAFYLCASKDRGSHEQYFGPGTRLTVT.

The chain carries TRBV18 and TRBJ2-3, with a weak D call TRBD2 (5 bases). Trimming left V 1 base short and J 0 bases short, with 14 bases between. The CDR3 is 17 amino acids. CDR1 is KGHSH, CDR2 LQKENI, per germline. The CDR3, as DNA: TGTGCCAGCTCACCACAGCGGAGACATTCTAGCACAGATACGCAGTATTTT. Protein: CASSPQRRHSSTDTQYF.

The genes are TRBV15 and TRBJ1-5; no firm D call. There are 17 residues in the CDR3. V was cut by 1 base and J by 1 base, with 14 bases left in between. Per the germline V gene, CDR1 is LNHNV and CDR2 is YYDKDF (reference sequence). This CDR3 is CATSRGVRGSSNQPQHF. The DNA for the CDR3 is TGTGCCACCAGCAGAGGTGTGCGGGGTTCGAGCAATCAGCCCCAGCATTTT.

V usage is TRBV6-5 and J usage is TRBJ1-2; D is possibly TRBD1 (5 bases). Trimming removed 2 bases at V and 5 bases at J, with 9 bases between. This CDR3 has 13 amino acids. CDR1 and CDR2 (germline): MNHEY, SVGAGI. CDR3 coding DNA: TGTGCCAGCAGTTACGCAGGGCGGTATGGCTACACCTTC. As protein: CASSYAGRYGYTF.

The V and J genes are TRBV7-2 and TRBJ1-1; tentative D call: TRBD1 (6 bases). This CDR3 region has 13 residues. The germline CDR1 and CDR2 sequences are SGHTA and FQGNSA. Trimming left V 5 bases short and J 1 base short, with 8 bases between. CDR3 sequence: CASSPQGNTEAFF. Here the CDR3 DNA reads TGTGCCAGCAGCCCACAGGGGAACACTGAAGCTTTCTTT.

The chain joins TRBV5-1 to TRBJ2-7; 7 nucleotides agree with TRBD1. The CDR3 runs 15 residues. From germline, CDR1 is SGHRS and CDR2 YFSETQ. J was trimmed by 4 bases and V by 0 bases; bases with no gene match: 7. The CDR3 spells CASSLVAGGAYEQYF. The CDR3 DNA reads TGCGCCAGCAGCTTGGTGGCAGGGGGTGCGTACGAGCAGTACTTC.

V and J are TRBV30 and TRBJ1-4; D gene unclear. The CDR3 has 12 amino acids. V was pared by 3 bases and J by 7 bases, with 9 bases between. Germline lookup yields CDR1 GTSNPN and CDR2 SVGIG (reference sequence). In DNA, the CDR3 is TGTGCCTGGAGCGCGACATCTGAAAAACTGTTTTTT. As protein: CAWSATSEKLFF. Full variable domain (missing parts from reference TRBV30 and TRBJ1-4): SQTIHQWPATLVQPVGSPLSLECTVEGTSNPNLYWYRQAAGRGLQLLFYSVGIGQISSEVPQNLSASRPQDRQFILSSKKLLLSDSGFYLCAWSATSEKLFFGSGTQLSVL.

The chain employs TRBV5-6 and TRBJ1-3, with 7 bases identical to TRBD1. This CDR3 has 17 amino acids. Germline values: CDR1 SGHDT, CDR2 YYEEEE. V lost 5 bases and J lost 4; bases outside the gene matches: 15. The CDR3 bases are TGTGCCAGCAGTTCACCCCTACAGGGGAATTTCGGAAACACCATATATTTT. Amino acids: CASSSPLQGNFGNTIYF.

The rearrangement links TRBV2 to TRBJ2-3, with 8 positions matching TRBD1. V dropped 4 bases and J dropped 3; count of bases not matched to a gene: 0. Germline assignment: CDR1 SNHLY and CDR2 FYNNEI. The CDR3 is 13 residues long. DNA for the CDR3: TGTGCCAGCAGTGGACAGGGGACAGATACGCAGTATTTT. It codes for CASSGQGTDTQYF.

CDR3 bases: TGCGCCAGCAGCCAAGACCCACTTAACTATGGCTACACCTTC. Translated, it gives CASSQDPLNYGYTF. The gene calls are TRBV4-1 and TRBJ1-2; D is uncertain. CDR3 length: 14 residues. The germline gives CDR1 MGHRA, CDR2 YSYEKL. V was pared by 0 bases and J by 1 base, with 6 bases between.

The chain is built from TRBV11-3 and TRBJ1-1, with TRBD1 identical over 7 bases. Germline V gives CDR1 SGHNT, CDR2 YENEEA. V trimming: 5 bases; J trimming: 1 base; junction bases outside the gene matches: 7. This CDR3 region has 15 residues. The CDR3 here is CASSPLWDRNTEAFF. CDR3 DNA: TGTGCCAGCAGCCCACTATGGGACAGGAACACTGAAGCTTTCTTT. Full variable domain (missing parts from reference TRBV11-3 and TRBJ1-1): EAGVVQSPRYKIIEKKQPVAFWCNPISGHNTLYWYLQNLGQGPELLIRYENEEAVDDSQLPKDRFSAERLKGVDSTLKIQPAELGDSAVYLCASSPLWDRNTEAFFGQGTRLTVV.